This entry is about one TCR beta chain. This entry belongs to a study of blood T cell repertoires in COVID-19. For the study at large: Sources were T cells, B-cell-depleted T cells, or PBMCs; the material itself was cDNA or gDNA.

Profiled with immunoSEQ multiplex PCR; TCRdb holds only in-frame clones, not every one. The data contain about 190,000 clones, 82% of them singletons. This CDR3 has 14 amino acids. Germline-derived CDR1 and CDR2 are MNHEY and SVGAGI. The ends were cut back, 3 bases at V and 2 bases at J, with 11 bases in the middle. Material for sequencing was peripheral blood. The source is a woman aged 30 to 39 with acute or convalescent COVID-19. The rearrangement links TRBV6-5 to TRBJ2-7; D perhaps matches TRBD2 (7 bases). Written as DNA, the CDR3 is TGTGCCAGCAGTTATGGGGGGGCGGCCTACGAGCAGTACTTC. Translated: CASSYGGAAYEQYF.